Listed below are T cell receptor beta chains from one sample, sequenced in a study of blood T cell repertoires in COVID-19. Generated by immunoSEQ multiplex PCR, the TCRdb table keeps only in-frame clones and is missing some. The sample holds 200,000 to 250,000 clones, about 85% seen once. The sequencing sample was made of peripheral blood. The receptors derive from a woman aged 55 to 70 who had recovered from COVID-19. Both conserved end residues are part of each CDR3. D genes are given only for firm matches. The size of a clone is reported for some rows only, either as once, few or many, or as a class for expanded clones.

TRBV7-3	TRBJ1-2	NA	NA	13	TGTGCCAGCAGCCTCAGGGCAGGCTATGGCTACACCTTC	CASSLRAGYGYTF
TRBV5-6	TRBJ2-5	NA	TRBD1	13	TGTGCCAGCAGCCAGACAGGGCAAGAGACCCAGTACTTC	CASSQTGQETQYF
TRBV5-1	TRBJ1-2	once	TRBD1	17	TGCGCCAGCAGCTGGAGGGACAGGGGCGACCTGTGGTATGGCTACACCTTC	CASSWRDRGDLWYGYTF
TRBV15	TRBJ1-5	NA	TRBD1	14	TGTGCCACCAGCGTACAGGGGGAGCGGCAGCCCCAGCATTTT	CATSVQGERQPQHF
TRBV3-1/TRBV3-2	TRBJ1-3	once	NA	16	TGTGCCAGCAGCCCCCCGAGAGGCTCGGTCGGAAACACCATATATTTT	CASSPPRGSVGNTIYF
TRBV6-5	TRBJ2-7	NA	NA	15	TGTGCCAGCAGCCGGAAGGGGAAAACCTCCTACGAGCAGTACTTC	CASSRKGKTSYEQYF
TRBV11-2	TRBJ1-2	NA	NA	14	TGTGCCAGCAGCCGCCGGGAGTCGAACTATGGCTACACCTTC	CASSRRESNYGYTF
TRBV29-1	TRBJ2-3	NA	TRBD2	16	TGCAGCGTTGACGGCGGGGGGGCGGTTGGCACAGATACGCAGTATTTT	CSVDGGGAVGTDTQYF
TRBV7-2	TRBJ1-2	NA	NA	15	TGTGCCAGCAGCTTAGCTTTTAGCGCTAACTATGGCTACACCTTC	CASSLAFSANYGYTF
TRBV30	TRBJ1-2	NA	TRBD1	15	TGTGCCTGGAGTGCAGACAGGGCTTACAACTATGGCTACACCTTC	CAWSADRAYNYGYTF
TRBV9	TRBJ2-5	NA	NA	14	TGTGCCAGCAGCAGATCAGGGAACCAAGAGACCCAGTACTTC	CASSRSGNQETQYF
TRBV5-1	TRBJ1-2	NA	TRBD1	14	TGCGCCAGCAGCTTGGGAGGGGGCGTCCGCGGCTACACCTTC	CASSLGGGVRGYTF
TRBV5-1	TRBJ2-7	NA	NA	12	TGCGCCAGCAGCTTGACTAGCTACGAGCAGTACTTC	CASSLTSYEQYF
TRBV29-1	TRBJ2-5	NA	TRBD1	12	TGCAGCGTAGACAGGGCGTTAGAGACCCAGTACTTC	CSVDRALETQYF
TRBV19	TRBJ1-1	few	TRBD1	15	TGTGCCAGTAGTCTGAGACAGGGGGCGAAAACTGAAGCTTTCTTT	CASSLRQGAKTEAFF
TRBV4-1	TRBJ1-1	few	NA	17	TGCGCCAGCAGCCAAGATCGCGGGGTGAGATACAACACTGAAGCTTTCTTT	CASSQDRGVRYNTEAFF
TRBV19	TRBJ1-2	NA	NA	14	TGTGCCAGTACGACCCGCGCCGGGGAGAATGGCTACACCTTC	CASTTRAGENGYTF
TRBV6-2/TRBV6-3	TRBJ1-2	NA	NA	13	TGTGCCAGCAGTTACTCGGGGGGCTATGGCTACACCTTC	CASSYSGGYGYTF
TRBV6-5	TRBJ1-5	NA	NA	16	TGTGCCAGCAGTTCCCCCCTTTACAGTGTTAATCAGCCCCAGCATTTT	CASSSPLYSVNQPQHF
TRBV10-3	TRBJ2-7	NA	TRBD1	14	TGTGCCTCCGACCGGGGGACAGGGCGCCACGAGCAGTACTTC	CASDRGTGRHEQYF
TRBV18	TRBJ1-4	NA	TRBD1	15	TGTGCCAGCTCACCAAGGACAGGGTCGGACGAAAAACTGTTTTTT	CASSPRTGSDEKLFF
TRBV9	TRBJ1-6	many	TRBD1	15	TGTGCCAGCAGCGTAGCTACAGGACAGGGTTCACCCCTCCACTTT	CASSVATGQGSPLHF
TRBV24-1	TRBJ2-1	NA	TRBD1	15	TGTGCCACCAGTGAGACGGGACAGGGGGTCGATGAGCAGTTCTTC	CATSETGQGVDEQFF
TRBV7-2	TRBJ2-5	NA	TRBD2	16	TGTGCCAGCAGCTCAGATGGACTAGCGGGCCAAGAGACCCAGTACTTC	CASSSDGLAGQETQYF
TRBV5-1	TRBJ2-2	NA	NA	16	TGCGCCAGCAGCTTTCGCCAGGACTTCAACACCGGGGAGCTGTTTTTT	CASSFRQDFNTGELFF
TRBV3-1/TRBV3-2	TRBJ2-1	once	NA	16	TGTGCCAGCAGCCCTCCGGGTAGCGGTCTTTACAATGAGCAGTTCTTC	CASSPPGSGLYNEQFF
TRBV27	TRBJ1-1	NA	TRBD1	14	TGTGCCAGCAGTTTGCAGGGGGCACTAACTGAAGCTTTCTTT	CASSLQGALTEAFF
TRBV5-1	TRBJ2-7	NA	NA	14	TGCGCCAGCAGCTTGGAGGCGGGGTCCTACGAGCAGTACTTC	CASSLEAGSYEQYF
TRBV4-2	TRBJ1-2	once	NA	14	TGTGCCAGCAGCCAAGGGACGGGGAACTATGGCTACACCTTC	CASSQGTGNYGYTF
TRBV5-4	TRBJ1-5	once	NA	15	TGTGCCAGCAGCTCGGGAGGGGGTTCCAATCAGCCCCAGCATTTT	CASSSGGGSNQPQHF
TRBV6-5	TRBJ1-2	NA	NA	14	TGTGCCAGCAGTTACGAGGGGACTGGTAATGGCTACACCTTC	CASSYEGTGNGYTF
TRBV30	TRBJ2-7	NA	NA	12	TGTGCCTGGAGTATTGTAGCCTACGAGCAGTACTTC	CAWSIVAYEQYF
TRBV11-1	TRBJ1-6	NA	NA	14	TGTGCCAGCAGCTTAGAAACCAGGATTTCACCCCTCCACTTT	CASSLETRISPLHF
TRBV7-2	TRBJ2-7	NA	NA	14	TGTGCCAGCAGCTTATCCAGACCGGCGGGGGAGCAGTACTTC	CASSLSRPAGEQYF
TRBV19	TRBJ1-5	NA	TRBD1	15	TGTGCCACCCGAGGACAGGGGAATAGCAATCAGCCCCAGCATTTT	CATRGQGNSNQPQHF
TRBV5-1	TRBJ1-1	NA	TRBD1	14	TGCGCCAGCAGCGTAATGGGACAGGGCTATGAAGCTTTCTTT	CASSVMGQGYEAFF
TRBV7-7	TRBJ2-3	NA	NA	16	TGTGCTAGCAGCCCAGGTCTGGACAGAAGCACAGATACGCAGTATTTT	CASSPGLDRSTDTQYF
TRBV10-3	TRBJ1-1	NA	TRBD1	13	TGTGCCATCACTCAGGGACAGCTCACTGAAGCTTTCTTT	CAITQGQLTEAFF
TRBV9	TRBJ2-2	NA	NA	15	TGTGCCAGCAGTGAAACTGGAGCGAACACCGGGGAGCTGTTTTTT	CASSETGANTGELFF
TRBV30	TRBJ1-2	few	TRBD1	12	TGTGCCTGGACAGGGGGCGACTATGGCTACACCTTC	CAWTGGDYGYTF
TRBV27	TRBJ1-6	NA	TRBD1	16	TGTGCCAGCAGTTTAGGACAGGGGGCGTCTAATTCACCCCTCCACTTT	CASSLGQGASNSPLHF
TRBV19	TRBJ2-7	NA	NA	13	TGTGCCAGTAGTATAGGGGGCTTCTACGAGCAGTACTTC	CASSIGGFYEQYF
TRBV6-5	TRBJ1-1	NA	TRBD1	13	TGTGCCAGCACCGGACAGGGATCCACTGAAGCTTTCTTT	CASTGQGSTEAFF
TRBV7-3	TRBJ2-1	NA	TRBD2	16	TGTGCCAGCAGCTCCCTACGGGGGGGCCTCTTCAATGAGCAGTTCTTC	CASSSLRGGLFNEQFF
TRBV7-2	TRBJ1-5	NA	NA	17	TGTGCCAGCAGCTCGGGTTTCGGGAAACCTGTGGGTCAGCCCCAGCATTTT	CASSSGFGKPVGQPQHF